This passage covers 2 T cell receptor beta chains from one sample sequenced in a study of human T cells and chemical hapten exposure. Unique molecular identifiers were attached to individual cDNA molecules during library preparation. MiXCR, applied by TCRdb to the reads, yields one record per CDR3 protein. Counted here are about 120,000 distinct CDR3 sequences, about 8.9% occurring once; the ten biggest clones make up around 1.5%. Total RNA was extracted from unfractionated whole blood. Sample: whole blood. The receptor set was obtained from a human donor in good health. Some clones in this sample may be carry-over from other donors' samples.

This clonotype was observed a few times. The J gene is TRBJ1-3, the V gene TRBV6-2 or TRBV6-3; no clear D. This CDR3 comprises 15 residues. CDR1 is MNHEY, CDR2 SVGEGT, per germline. V lost 4 bases, J lost 0 bases, and 10 bases lay in between. CDR3 region: CASSSVTGSGNTIYF. The DNA for the CDR3 is TGTGCCAGCAGTTCGGTGACCGGCTCTGGAAACACCATATATTTT.

The chain recombines TRBV5-1 with TRBJ2-1; 8 bases align to TRBD2. Looked up from germline, CDR1 is SGHRS and CDR2 is YFSETQ. The CDR3 is 16 residues long. V lost 2 bases, J lost 4 bases, and 8 bases stayed unmatched. The chain's CDR3 is CASSFLRGGGYNEQFF. CDR3 coding DNA: TGCGCCAGCAGCTTTTTACGGGGGGGCGGGTACAATGAGCAGTTCTTC.